This entry describes one TCR beta chain. Its cognate antigen is unknown. The PCR employed 60 Vbeta primers together with 13 Jbeta primers. Libraries were prepared by immunoSEQ multiplex PCR; TCRdb keeps only in-frame clonotypes and omits some of them. Of roughly 50,000 clones detected, 70% to 75% appear once; the ten largest clones hold approximately 6.3%. Per germline, CDR1 SGHTA and CDR2 FQGNSA. V dropped 5 bases and J dropped 2; count of bases not matched to a gene: 8. The CDR3 loop spans 17 amino acids. These data originate in a study of cytomegalovirus exposure and HLA in healthy donors. Study in general: T cells numbering around 180 million yielded roughly 120 million unique TCR beta sequences in an earlier analysis.

Study outcomes and limitations: It was reported in a later analysis that an Asian-associated ancestry cluster showed fewer N-insertions than the approximately 670-donor mean. A missense DCLRE1C variant was associated with V- and J-gene trimming of TCR beta chains in a later analysis, and an independent cohort replicated the association.

The sample was PBMCs. The sequence was obtained from a man under 40 in good health and CMV-seropositive. The V and J genes are TRBV7-2 and TRBJ2-3; 12 nucleotides match TRBD2. CDR3 nucleotides: TGTGCCAGCAGCCCCTGGGGACTAGCGGGTCCCACAGATACGCAGTATTTT. Amino acid sequence: CASSPWGLAGPTDTQYF.